Described below is a single T cell receptor (beta chain) sequence and its context. This CDR3 has 15 residues. Germline lookup yields CDR1 SNHLY and CDR2 FYNNEI. Trimming took 11 bases from V and 4 from J, leaving 24 bases between them. These data belong to a study of T cell changes during pregnancy in multiple sclerosis. This table comes from immunoSEQ multiplex PCR, and its TCRdb copy is limited to in-frame clones, with some not included. The sample carries tens of thousands of clones, about 92% recorded once. The starting material was peripheral blood, obtained in the second trimester of pregnancy. The source of this sequence is a female donor in good health, enrolled as a control in a pregnancy study. The chain employs TRBV2 and TRBJ2-7; D perhaps matches TRBD2 (6 bases). The DNA for the CDR3 is TGTGCCTGTCTTAGACTCGGGACGGGACTTTACGAGCAGTACTTC. Protein product: CACLRLGTGLYEQYF. Full variable domain (outside the CDR3, taken from reference TRBV2 and TRBJ2-7): EPEVTQTPSHQVTQMGQEVILRCVPISNHLYFYWYRQILGQKVEFLVSFYNNEISEKSEIFDDQFSVERPDGSNFTLKIRSTKLEDSAMYFCACLRLGTGLYEQYFGPGTRLTVT.